One sample yielded the 11 T cell receptor beta chains listed below, sequenced in a study of PD-1 blockade in classical Hodgkin lymphoma. Autologous stem cell transplantation was followed by relapse in every patient, and brentuximab vedotin exposure varied. The table came from immunoSEQ multiplex PCR; TCRdb's copy has only in-frame clones and leaves some out. The data contain tens of thousands of clones, over 75% of them singletons. The material sequenced was peripheral blood mononuclear cells (PBMCs), taken at baseline. These receptors all come from a human donor with classical Hodgkin lymphoma.

The chain combines TRBV10-3 with TRBJ1-4; a weak D match, TRBD1 (6 bases). Germline CDR1 is ENHRY and CDR2 is SYGVKD. Trimming took off 3 bases at V and 10 bases at J, with 18 bases between the two ends. The CDR3 is 15 amino acids. The DNA of the CDR3 is TGTGCCATCAGTGATAGTAGGGGGAATGGGGGAAAACTGTTTTTT. Translated: CAISDSRGNGGKLFF.

The rearrangement joins TRBV5-4 to TRBJ1-4; D gene ambiguous. The V and J ends lost 1 base and 6 bases respectively, with 7 bases between them. Germline V CDR1 and CDR2: SGHNT, YYREEE (reference sequence). The CDR3 runs 13 residues. CDR3 in DNA: TGTGCCAGCAGCTTGCGAGGCTATGAAAAACTGTTTTTT. It specifies CASSLRGYEKLFF.

This rearrangement joins TRBV6-1 to TRBJ1-4; D ambiguous. V was shortened by 6 bases and J by 5 bases, with 10 bases between the two germline ends. The germline V gene encodes CDR1 MNHNS and CDR2 SASEGT. There are 13 residues in the CDR3. The CDR3 nucleotides read TGTGCCAGCAGAACTTACGGAAATGAAAAACTGTTTTTT. This translates into CASRTYGNEKLFF.

V and J are TRBV2 and TRBJ2-5, with TRBD2 matching 9 bases. V shed 6 bases and J 5 bases; nucleotides not matched to a gene: 10. The CDR3 length is 15 residues. Germline V gives CDR1 SNHLY, CDR2 FYNNEI. CDR3: CASRVAGAKRETQYF. CDR3 DNA sequence: TGTGCCAGCAGGGTAGCGGGGGCCAAACGGGAGACCCAGTACTTC.

The chain combines TRBV12-5 with TRBJ1-1, with D hard to call. Between the trimmed V and J ends, which lost 3 bases and 6 bases, there was a span of 20 bases. Germline V CDR1 and CDR2: LGHNT, FRNRAP. The length of the CDR3 is 16 residues. The DNA for the CDR3 is TGTGCTAGTGGTTTCTCACTTGGGCCGTTCCCCGCTGAAGCTTTCTTT. It yields the protein CASGFSLGPFPAEAFF.

This clone is a singleton in its sample. The chain combines TRBV18 with TRBJ1-5; TRBD1 matches 8 bases. With 4 bases clipped from V and 0 bases from J, the junction kept 11 bases outside the gene matches. The germline V gene encodes CDR1 KGHSH and CDR2 LQKENI. This CDR3 comprises 18 residues. CDR3 sequence (DNA): TGTGCCAGCTCACAACTAACCGCCGGACAGGGTAGCAATCAGCCCCAGCATTTT. The encoded protein is CASSQLTAGQGSNQPQHF.

The CDR3 DNA is TGTGCCAGCAGTGATTGGAGCAATGAGCAGTTCTTC. This encodes CASSDWSNEQFF. This chain joins TRBV2 and TRBJ2-1; D call uncertain. The CDR3 loop spans 12 amino acids. Looked up from germline, CDR1 is SNHLY and CDR2 is FYNNEI. Trimming took off 3 bases at V and 6 bases at J, with 6 bases between the two ends.

J is TRBJ2-5 and V is TRBV14; D could derive from TRBD1 or TRBD2 (5 bases each). Germline V lookup: CDR1 SGHDN, CDR2 FVKESK. The CDR3 is made up of 15 amino acids. With 0 bases removed from V and 1 base from J, the gap between germline ends came to 9 bases. The CDR3 is CASSQDRDPQETQYF. The CDR3 DNA sequence: TGTGCCAGCAGCCAAGACCGGGACCCCCAAGAGACCCAGTACTTC.

V is TRBV5-1 and J is TRBJ2-5; TRBD1 is a possible D gene (7 bases). CDR1 is SGHRS and CDR2 is YFSETQ in the germline V gene. This CDR3 spans 14 amino acids. The germline V and J ends were trimmed by 4 bases and 5 bases, with 15 bases remaining between them. The chain's CDR3 is CASSVTGRRETQYF. The CDR3 DNA sequence: TGCGCCAGCAGCGTGACAGGGAGGAGGGAGACCCAGTACTTC.

The chain employs TRBV9 and TRBJ2-3, with D perhaps TRBD2 (5 bases). Per germline, CDR1 SGDLS and CDR2 YYNGEE. Between the trimmed V and J ends, which lost 0 bases and 2 bases, there was a span of 10 bases. The CDR3 consists of 15 residues. CDR3 bases: TGTGCCAGCAGCGTAGATACGGGGTTCACAGATACGCAGTATTTT. This translates into CASSVDTGFTDTQYF.

The chain combines TRBV6-1 with TRBJ1-6; D possibly corresponds to TRBD1 (5 bases). Trimming took 3 bases from V and 10 from J, leaving 16 bases between them. This CDR3 spans 15 amino acids. The germline V gene has CDR1 MNHNS and CDR2 SASEGT. The CDR3 here is CASSDLQEPRSPLHF. CDR3 sequence (DNA): TGTGCCAGCAGTGACCTACAGGAACCAAGGTCACCCCTCCACTTT.